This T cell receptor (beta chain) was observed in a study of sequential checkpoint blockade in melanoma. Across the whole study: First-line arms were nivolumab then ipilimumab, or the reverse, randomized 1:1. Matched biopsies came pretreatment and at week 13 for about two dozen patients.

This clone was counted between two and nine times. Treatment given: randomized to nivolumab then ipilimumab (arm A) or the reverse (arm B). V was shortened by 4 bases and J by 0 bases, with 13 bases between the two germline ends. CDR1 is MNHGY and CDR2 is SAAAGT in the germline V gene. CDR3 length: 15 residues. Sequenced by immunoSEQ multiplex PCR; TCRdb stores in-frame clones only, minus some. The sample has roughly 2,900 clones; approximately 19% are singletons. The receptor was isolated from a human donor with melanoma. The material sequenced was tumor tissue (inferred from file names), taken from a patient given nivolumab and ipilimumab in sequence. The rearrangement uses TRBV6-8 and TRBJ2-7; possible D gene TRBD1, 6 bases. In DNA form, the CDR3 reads TGTGCCAGCAGTTCCCGGGACACAAGCTCCTACGAGCAGTACTTC. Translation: CASSSRDTSSYEQYF.